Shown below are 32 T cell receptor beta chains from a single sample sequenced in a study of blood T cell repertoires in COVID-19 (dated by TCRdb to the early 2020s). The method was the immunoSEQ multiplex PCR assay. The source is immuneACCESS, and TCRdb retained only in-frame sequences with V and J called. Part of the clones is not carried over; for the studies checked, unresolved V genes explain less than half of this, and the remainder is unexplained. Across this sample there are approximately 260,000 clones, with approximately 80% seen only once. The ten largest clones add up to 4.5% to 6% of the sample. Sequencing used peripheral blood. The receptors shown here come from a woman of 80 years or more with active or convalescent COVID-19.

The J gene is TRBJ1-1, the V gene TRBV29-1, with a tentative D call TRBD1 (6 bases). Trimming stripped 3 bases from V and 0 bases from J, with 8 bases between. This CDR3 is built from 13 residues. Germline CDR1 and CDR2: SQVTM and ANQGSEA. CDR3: CSVDWTVNTEAFF. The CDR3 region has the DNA TGCAGCGTTGACTGGACAGTGAACACTGAAGCTTTCTTT.

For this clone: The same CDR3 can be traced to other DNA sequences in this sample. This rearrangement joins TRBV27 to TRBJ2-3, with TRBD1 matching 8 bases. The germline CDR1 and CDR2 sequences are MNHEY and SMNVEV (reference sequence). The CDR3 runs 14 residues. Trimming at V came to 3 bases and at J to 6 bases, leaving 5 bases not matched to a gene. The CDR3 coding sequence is TGTGCCAGCAGTTTGGGGCAGGGGGCTGATACGCAGTATTTT. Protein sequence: CASSLGQGADTQYF.

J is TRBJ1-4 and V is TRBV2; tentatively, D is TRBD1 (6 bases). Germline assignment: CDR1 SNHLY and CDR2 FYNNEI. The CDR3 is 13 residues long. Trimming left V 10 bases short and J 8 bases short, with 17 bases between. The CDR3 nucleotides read TGTGCCATTCGAAGGGACATCGTAGAAAAACTGTTTTTT. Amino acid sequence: CAIRRDIVEKLFF.

The CDR3 DNA reads TGTGCCAGCAGTTTGGTCCTCTCTGGACAATTCTATGGCTACACCTTC. Its translation: CASSLVLSGQFYGYTF. This chain uses TRBV28 with TRBJ1-2, with D maybe TRBD1 (5 bases). V was cut by 3 bases and J by 4 bases, with 18 bases left in between. Germline V CDR1 and CDR2: MDHEN, SYDVKM. This CDR3 spans 16 amino acids.

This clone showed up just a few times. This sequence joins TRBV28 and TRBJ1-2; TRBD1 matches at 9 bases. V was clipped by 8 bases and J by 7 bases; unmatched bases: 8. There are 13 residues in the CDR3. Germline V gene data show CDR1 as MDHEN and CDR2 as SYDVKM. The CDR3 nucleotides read TGTGCCAGCCTAGGACAGGGGCACGGTGGCTACACCTTC. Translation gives CASLGQGHGGYTF.

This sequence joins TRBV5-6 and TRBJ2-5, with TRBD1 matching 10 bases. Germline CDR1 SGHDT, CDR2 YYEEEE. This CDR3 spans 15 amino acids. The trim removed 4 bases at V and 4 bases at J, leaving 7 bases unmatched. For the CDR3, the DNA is TGTGCCAGCAGCCCTGACAGGGGGCGGGGAGAGACCCAGTACTTC. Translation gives CASSPDRGRGETQYF.

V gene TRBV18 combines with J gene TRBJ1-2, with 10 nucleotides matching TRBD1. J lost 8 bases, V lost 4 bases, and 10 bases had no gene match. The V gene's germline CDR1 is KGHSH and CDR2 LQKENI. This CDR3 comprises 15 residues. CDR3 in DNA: TGTGCCAGCTCACTGAGCGGGACAGGGGCTGGCGGCTACACCTTC. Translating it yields CASSLSGTGAGGYTF. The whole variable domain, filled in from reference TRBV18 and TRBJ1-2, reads NAGVMQNPRHLVRRRGQEARLRCSPMKGHSHVYWYRQLPEEGLKFMVYLQKENIIDESGMPKERFSAEFPKEGPSILRIQQVVRGDSAAYFCASSLSGTGAGGYTFGSGTRLTVV.

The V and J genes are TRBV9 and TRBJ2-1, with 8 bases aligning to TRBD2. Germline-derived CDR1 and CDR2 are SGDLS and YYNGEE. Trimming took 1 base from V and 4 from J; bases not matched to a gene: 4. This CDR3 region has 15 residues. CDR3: CASSVLAGLYNEQFF. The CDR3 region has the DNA TGTGCCAGCAGCGTATTAGCGGGACTTTACAATGAGCAGTTCTTC.

The CDR3 protein is CATEPAGGWDYGYTF. For the CDR3, the DNA is TGTGCCACAGAACCTGCAGGGGGTTGGGACTATGGCTACACCTTC. The chain combines TRBV28 with TRBJ1-2; the match to TRBD1 covers 7 bases. The CDR3 has 15 amino acids. V gave up 10 bases and J gave up 3 bases; unmatched junction bases: 14. CDR1 and CDR2 from the germline V gene are MDHEN and SYDVKM.

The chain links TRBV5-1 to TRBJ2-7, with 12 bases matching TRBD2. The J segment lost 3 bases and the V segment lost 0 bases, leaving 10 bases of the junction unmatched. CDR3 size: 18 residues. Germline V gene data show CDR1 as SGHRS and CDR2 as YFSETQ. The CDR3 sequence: CASSLASGRANFFYEQYF. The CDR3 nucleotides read TGCGCCAGCAGCTTGGCTAGCGGGAGGGCCAATTTCTTCTACGAGCAGTACTTC.

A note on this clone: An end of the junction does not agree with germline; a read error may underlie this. The CDR3 sequence is CASSSQTSGSWDTQYF. In DNA form, the CDR3 reads TGTGCTAGCAGCTCGCAGACTAGCGGGAGTTGGGATACGCAGTATTTT. V usage is TRBV7-7 and J usage is TRBJ2-3; TRBD2 agrees at 12 bases. This CDR3 region has 16 residues. Germline CDR1 SSHAT, CDR2 FNYEAQ (reference sequence).

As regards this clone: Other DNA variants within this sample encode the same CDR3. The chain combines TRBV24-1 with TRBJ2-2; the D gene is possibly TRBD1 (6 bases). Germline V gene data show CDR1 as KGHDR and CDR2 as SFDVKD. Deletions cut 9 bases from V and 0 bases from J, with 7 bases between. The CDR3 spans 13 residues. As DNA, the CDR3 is TGTGCCACCGGGGGCGCGAACACCGGGGAGCTGTTTTTT. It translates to CATGGANTGELFF.

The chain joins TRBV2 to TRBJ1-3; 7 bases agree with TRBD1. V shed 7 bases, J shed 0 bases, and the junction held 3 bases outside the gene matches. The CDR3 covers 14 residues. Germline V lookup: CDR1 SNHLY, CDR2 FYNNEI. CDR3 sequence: CASKGQNSGNTIYF. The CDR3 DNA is TGTGCCAGCAAGGGACAGAACTCTGGAAACACCATATATTTT.

The CDR3 loop reads CASSPGTVYGYTF. CDR3 coding DNA: TGTGCCAGCAGCCCCGGGACAGTTTATGGCTACACCTTC. This rearrangement joins TRBV28 to TRBJ1-2, with TRBD1 identical over 7 bases. Germline CDR1 is MDHEN and CDR2 is SYDVKM. V shed 6 bases, J shed 5 bases, and the junction held 6 bases outside the gene matches. This CDR3 is 13 amino acids long.

Written as DNA, the CDR3 is TGCGCCAGCAGCCTGGACAGGACCGTGAACACCGGGGAGCTGTTTTTT. Its translation is CASSLDRTVNTGELFF. The chain uses TRBV5-1 and TRBJ2-2, with 7 bases fitting TRBD1. Germline CDR1 is SGHRS and CDR2 is YFSETQ. This CDR3 region has 16 residues. V gave up 4 bases and J gave up 1 base; unmatched junction bases: 7.

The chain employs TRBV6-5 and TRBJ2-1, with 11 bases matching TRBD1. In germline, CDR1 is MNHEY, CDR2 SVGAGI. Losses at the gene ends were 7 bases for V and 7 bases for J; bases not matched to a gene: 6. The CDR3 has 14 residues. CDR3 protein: CASTWTGGWNEQFF. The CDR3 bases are TGTGCCAGCACCTGGACAGGGGGCTGGAATGAGCAGTTCTTC.

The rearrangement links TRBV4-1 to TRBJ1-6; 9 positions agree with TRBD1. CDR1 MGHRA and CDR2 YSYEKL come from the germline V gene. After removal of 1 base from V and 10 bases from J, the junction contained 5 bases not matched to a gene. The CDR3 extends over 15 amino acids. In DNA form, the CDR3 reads TGCGCCAGCAGCCAAGGGACAGGGGCCGGCTCACCCCTCCACTTT. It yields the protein CASSQGTGAGSPLHF.

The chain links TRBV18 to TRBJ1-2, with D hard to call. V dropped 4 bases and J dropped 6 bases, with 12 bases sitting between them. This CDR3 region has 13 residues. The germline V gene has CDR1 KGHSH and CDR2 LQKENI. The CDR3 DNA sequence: TGTGCCAGCTCACTAATTAGAGGAGATGGCTACACCTTC. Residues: CASSLIRGDGYTF.

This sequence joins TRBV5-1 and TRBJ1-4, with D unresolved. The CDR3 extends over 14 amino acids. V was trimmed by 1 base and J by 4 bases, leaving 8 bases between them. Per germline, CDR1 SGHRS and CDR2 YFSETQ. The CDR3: CASSLKSVNEKLFF. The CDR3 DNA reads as TGCGCCAGCAGCTTGAAGTCAGTTAATGAAAAACTGTTTTTT.

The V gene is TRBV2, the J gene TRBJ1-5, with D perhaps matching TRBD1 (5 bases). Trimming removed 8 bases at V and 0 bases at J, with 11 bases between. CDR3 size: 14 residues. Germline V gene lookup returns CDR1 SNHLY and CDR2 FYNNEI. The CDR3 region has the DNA TGTGCCAGCCGTCCAGGGATTAGCAATCAGCCCCAGCATTTT. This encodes CASRPGISNQPQHF.

The CDR3 reads CASSLGRDGYTF. The CDR3 region has the DNA TGTGCCAGCAGCTTGGGACGGGATGGCTACACCTTC. The chain carries TRBV5-6 and TRBJ1-2, with D unclear. V lost 0 bases and J 6 bases, leaving 6 bases between the germline ends. Germline CDR1 reads SGHDT; CDR2 reads YYEEEE. This CDR3 has 12 amino acids.

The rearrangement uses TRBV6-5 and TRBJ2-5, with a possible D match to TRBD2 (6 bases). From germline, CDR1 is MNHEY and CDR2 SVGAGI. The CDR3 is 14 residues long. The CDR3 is CPRRSGGKEETQYF. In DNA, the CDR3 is TGTCCCCGGAGAAGTGGGGGGAAAGAAGAGACCCAGTACTTC.

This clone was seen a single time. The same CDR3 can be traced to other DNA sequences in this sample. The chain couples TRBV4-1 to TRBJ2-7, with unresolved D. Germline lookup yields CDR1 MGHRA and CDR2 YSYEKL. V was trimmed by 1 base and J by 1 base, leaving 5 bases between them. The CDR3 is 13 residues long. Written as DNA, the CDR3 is TGCGCCAGCAGCCAAGGTTCATCCTACGAGCAGTACTTC. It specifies CASSQGSSYEQYF.

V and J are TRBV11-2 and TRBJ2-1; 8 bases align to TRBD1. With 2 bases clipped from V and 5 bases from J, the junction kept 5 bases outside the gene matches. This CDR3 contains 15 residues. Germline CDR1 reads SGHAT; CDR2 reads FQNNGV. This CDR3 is CASSLQGAPNNEQFF. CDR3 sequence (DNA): TGTGCCAGCAGCTTACAGGGGGCTCCGAACAATGAGCAGTTCTTC.

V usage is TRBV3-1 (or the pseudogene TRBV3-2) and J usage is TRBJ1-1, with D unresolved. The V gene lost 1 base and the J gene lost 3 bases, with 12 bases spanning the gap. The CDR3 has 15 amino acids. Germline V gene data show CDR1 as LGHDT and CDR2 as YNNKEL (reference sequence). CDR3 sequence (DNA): TGTGCCAGCAGCCAAGTCGGTCCGAGGGACACTGAAGCTTTCTTT. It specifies CASSQVGPRDTEAFF.

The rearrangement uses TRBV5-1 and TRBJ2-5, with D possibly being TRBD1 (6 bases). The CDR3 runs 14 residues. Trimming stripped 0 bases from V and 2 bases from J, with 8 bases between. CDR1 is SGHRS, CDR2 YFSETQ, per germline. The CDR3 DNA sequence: TGCGCCAGCAGCTTGGGGACAGTGCAAGAGACCCAGTACTTC. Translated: CASSLGTVQETQYF.

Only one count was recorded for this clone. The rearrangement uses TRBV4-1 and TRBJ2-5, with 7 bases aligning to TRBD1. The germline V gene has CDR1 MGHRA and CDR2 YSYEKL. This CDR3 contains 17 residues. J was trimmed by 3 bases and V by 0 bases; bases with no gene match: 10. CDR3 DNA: TGCGCCAGCAGCCAAGATGGCCCCCAGACAGGGAAAGAGACCCAGTACTTC. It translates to CASSQDGPQTGKETQYF.

The CDR3 loop reads CASSLETGTGTGGEQYF. The CDR3 DNA follows: TGCGCCAGCAGCTTAGAGACGGGAACCGGGACAGGAGGCGAGCAGTACTTC. This chain joins TRBV5-1 and TRBJ2-7; 8 nucleotides match TRBD1. CDR1 and CDR2 from the germline V gene are SGHRS and YFSETQ. J was trimmed by 6 bases and V by 2 bases; bases with no gene match: 16. CDR3 length: 17 residues.

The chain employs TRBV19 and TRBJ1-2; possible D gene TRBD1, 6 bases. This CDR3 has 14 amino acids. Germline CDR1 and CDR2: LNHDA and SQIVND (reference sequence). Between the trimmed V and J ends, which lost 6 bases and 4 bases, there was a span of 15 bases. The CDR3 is CASRTGTLTYGYTF. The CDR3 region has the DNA TGTGCCAGTAGGACCGGGACACTTACCTATGGCTACACCTTC.

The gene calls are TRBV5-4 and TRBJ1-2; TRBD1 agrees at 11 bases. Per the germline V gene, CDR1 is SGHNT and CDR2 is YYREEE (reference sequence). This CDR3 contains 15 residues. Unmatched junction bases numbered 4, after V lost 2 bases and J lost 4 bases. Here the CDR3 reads CASSLGQGAGYGYTF. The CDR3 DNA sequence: TGTGCCAGCAGCTTAGGACAGGGGGCTGGCTATGGCTACACCTTC.

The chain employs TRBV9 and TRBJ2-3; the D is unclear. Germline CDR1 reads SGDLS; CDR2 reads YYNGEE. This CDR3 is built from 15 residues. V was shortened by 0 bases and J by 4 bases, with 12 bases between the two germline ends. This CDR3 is CASSVGSRGPDTQYF. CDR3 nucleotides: TGTGCCAGCAGCGTAGGATCTCGCGGCCCAGATACGCAGTATTTT.

The CDR3 reads CASSAGVTVLGEQYF. The CDR3 DNA is TGTGCCAGCAGTGCGGGGGTCACCGTATTGGGTGAGCAGTACTTC. V is TRBV27 and J is TRBJ2-7; 7 positions agree with TRBD2. CDR3 size: 15 residues. Germline loops: CDR1 MNHEY, CDR2 SMNVEV (reference sequence). The trim removed 5 bases at V and 7 bases at J, leaving 14 bases unmatched.